This is a list of T cell receptor beta chains from one sample in a study of blood T cell repertoires in COVID-19. The repertoire was sequenced with immunoSEQ multiplex PCR; TCRdb's copy has only in-frame clones and lacks some. Counted here are 150,000 or so clones, about 80% occurring once; the ten biggest clones make up 7%. Specimen: peripheral blood. These TCRs come from a woman in her thirties or forties with COVID-19, enrolled during active disease. The CDR3 runs from the conserved cysteine through the conserved F or W. A D gene is named only where the DNA matches it firmly. For some rows the clone size is stated as once, few or many, or as a class when expanded; others skip it.

V	size	D	J	DNA	CDR3
TRBV7-9	.	.	TRBJ1-1	TGTGCCAGCAACATGGGAGGAAACACTGAAGCTTTCTTT	CASNMGGNTEAFF
TRBV10-3	.	.	TRBJ2-1	TGTGCCATCGGCGGCGGCAATGAGCAGTTCTTC	CAIGGGNEQFF
TRBV11-3	.	.	TRBJ2-2	TGTGCCAGCAGCTCGTCCTGGAACACCGGGGAGCTGTTTTTT	CASSSSWNTGELFF
TRBV11-3	.	.	TRBJ2-2	TGTGCCAGCAGCTTACTAACCGGGGAGCTGTTTTTT	CASSLLTGELFF
TRBV29-1	.	.	TRBJ2-3	TGCAGCGTTGAAGATGGCGTGGGGCAACTCCTCACAGATACGCAGTATTTT	CSVEDGVGQLLTDTQYF
TRBV4-2	.	.	TRBJ1-6	TGTGCCAGCAGCCAAGACGACGGCGGTTCACCCCTCCACTTT	CASSQDDGGSPLHF
TRBV2	.	.	TRBJ1-1	TGTGCCAGCAGTGGGATAGGGGACACTGAAGCTTTCTTT	CASSGIGDTEAFF
TRBV7-9	.	.	TRBJ1-5	TGTGCCAGCAGCTTAGATTGGGCTCAGCCCCAGCATTTT	CASSLDWAQPQHF
TRBV6-5	.	TRBD1	TRBJ1-2	TGTGCCAGCAGTTCCGGGACAGGGGGCTATGGCTACACCTTC	CASSSGTGGYGYTF
TRBV7-3	.	.	TRBJ2-1	TGTGCCAGCAGCCTCATGGCGGCATACAATGAGCAGTTCTTC	CASSLMAAYNEQFF
TRBV20-1	.	TRBD1	TRBJ1-1	TGCAGTGCTAGTTGGGGTACAGGGGGCCGGGGTGAAGCTTTCTTT	CSASWGTGGRGEAFF
TRBV18	.	TRBD2	TRBJ2-1	TGTGCCAGCTCCCAAGCGGGAGCGACCTACAATGAGCAGTTCTTC	CASSQAGATYNEQFF
TRBV19	.	.	TRBJ1-2	TGTGCCAGTAGTAAGGACAAACTTTCTGGTGGCTACACCTTC	CASSKDKLSGGYTF
TRBV5-4	.	TRBD2	TRBJ2-3	TGTGCCAGCAGCTTATCGGCCTTGGGGGGACTAGCGTACACAGATACGCAGTATTTT	CASSLSALGGLAYTDTQYF
TRBV28	few	TRBD1	TRBJ1-5	TGTGCCAGCAGGAGGGACAGCTGGGGTCAGCCCCAGCATTTT	CASRRDSWGQPQHF
TRBV5-4	.	.	TRBJ2-7	TGTGCCAGCAGCTTGGTGATCTCTAGCTCCTACGAGCAGTACTTC	CASSLVISSSYEQYF
TRBV18	.	TRBD1	TRBJ2-3	TGTGCCAGCTCCCAGGGGGCAGGGGCCGTAGATACGCAGTATTTT	CASSQGAGAVDTQYF
TRBV28	.	.	TRBJ2-1	TGTGCCAGCAGTCTCGCGGGGAATGAGCAGTTCTTC	CASSLAGNEQFF
TRBV2	few	.	TRBJ1-6	TGTGCCAGCAGTGAACGTAGGGGGATTTCACCCCTCCACTTT	CASSERRGISPLHF
TRBV19	few	TRBD1	TRBJ2-7	TGTGCCAGTAGCTTGGGGACAGGGCTTTACGAGCAGTACTTC	CASSLGTGLYEQYF
TRBV5-1	.	TRBD1	TRBJ2-5	TGCGCCAGCAGCGCGGGACAGGGTAGTCTGCAGACCCAGTACTTC	CASSAGQGSLQTQYF
TRBV6-5	once	.	TRBJ1-1	TGTGCCAGCAGAACCAGGGAAAACACTGAAGCTTTCTTT	CASRTRENTEAFF
TRBV18	many	TRBD1	TRBJ2-1	TGTGCCAGCTCAGAGGGGACAGCCTACAATGAGCAGTTCTTC	CASSEGTAYNEQFF
TRBV2	.	.	TRBJ1-4	TGTGCCAGCAGTGAAGGGACAGTTGAAAAACTGTTTTTT	CASSEGTVEKLFF
TRBV5-4	.	TRBD2	TRBJ2-1	TGTGCCAGCAGCGCTAGCGGGAGCCGCGATGAGCAGTTCTTC	CASSASGSRDEQFF
TRBV9	.	TRBD2	TRBJ2-5	TGTGCCAGCAGCAAGGGACTAGCGGGAGGGGGCCAAGAGACCCAGTACTTC	CASSKGLAGGGQETQYF
TRBV7-8	.	.	TRBJ2-1	TGTGCCAGCAGCACAGGGTTTGGGTCCTACAATGAGCAGTTCTTC	CASSTGFGSYNEQFF
TRBV7-8	once	TRBD1	TRBJ1-5	TGTGCCAGCAGCTTAGGACACGGCAAAGGGGGCTTCGTTCAGCCCCAGCATTTT	CASSLGHGKGGFVQPQHF
TRBV20-1	.	.	TRBJ2-7	TGCAGTGCTAGAGCTAGCTACGAGCAGTACTTC	CSARASYEQYF
TRBV7-8	.	.	TRBJ2-1	TGTGCCAGCAGCTTAGCGCGCTCTGAGCAGTTCTTC	CASSLARSEQFF
TRBV14	.	.	TRBJ1-2	TGTGCCAGCAGCCAAGTCATCGGGGGAAGTGGCTACACCTTC	CASSQVIGGSGYTF
TRBV14	.	.	TRBJ1-1	TGTGCCAGCAGCCAAGTGAGAACAGGCGAAACTGAAGCTTTCTTT	CASSQVRTGETEAFF